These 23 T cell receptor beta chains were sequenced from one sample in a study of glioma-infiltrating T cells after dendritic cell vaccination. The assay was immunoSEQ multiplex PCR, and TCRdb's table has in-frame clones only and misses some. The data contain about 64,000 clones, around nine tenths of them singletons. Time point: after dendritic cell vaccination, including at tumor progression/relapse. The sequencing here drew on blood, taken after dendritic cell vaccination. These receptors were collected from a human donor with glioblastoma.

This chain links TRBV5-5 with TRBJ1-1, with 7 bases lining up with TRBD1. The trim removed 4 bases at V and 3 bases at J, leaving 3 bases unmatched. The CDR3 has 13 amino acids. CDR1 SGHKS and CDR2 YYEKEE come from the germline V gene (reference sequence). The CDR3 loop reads CASSPTGYTEAFF. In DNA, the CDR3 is TGTGCCAGCAGCCCGACAGGGTACACTGAAGCTTTCTTT. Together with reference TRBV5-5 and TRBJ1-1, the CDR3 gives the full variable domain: DAGVTQSPTHLIKTRGQQVTLRCSPISGHKSVSWYQQVLGQGPQFIFQYYEKEERGRGNFPDRFSARQFPNYSSELNVNALLLGDSALYLCASSPTGYTEAFFGQGTRLTVV.

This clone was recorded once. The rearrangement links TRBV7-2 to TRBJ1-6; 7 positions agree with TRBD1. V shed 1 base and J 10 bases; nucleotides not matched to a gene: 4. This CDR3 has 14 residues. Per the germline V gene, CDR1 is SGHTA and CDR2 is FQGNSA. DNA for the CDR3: TGTGCCAGCAGCTTAGAGGGGGCAGGGTCACCCCTCCACTTT. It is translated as CASSLEGAGSPLHF.

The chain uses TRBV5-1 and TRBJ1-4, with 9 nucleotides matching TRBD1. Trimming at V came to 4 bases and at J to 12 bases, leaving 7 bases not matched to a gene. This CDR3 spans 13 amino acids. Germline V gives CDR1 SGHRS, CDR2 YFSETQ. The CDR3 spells CASSIGQGNQLFF. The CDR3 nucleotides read TGCGCCAGCAGCATAGGACAGGGGAATCAACTGTTTTTT.

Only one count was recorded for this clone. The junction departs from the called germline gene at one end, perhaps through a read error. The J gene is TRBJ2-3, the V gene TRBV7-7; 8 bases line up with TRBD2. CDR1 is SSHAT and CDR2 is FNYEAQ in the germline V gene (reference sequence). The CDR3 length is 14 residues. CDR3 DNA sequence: TGTGCTAGCAGCTTAGCAGCGGGAGCAGATACGCAGTATTTT. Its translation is CASSLAAGADTQYF.

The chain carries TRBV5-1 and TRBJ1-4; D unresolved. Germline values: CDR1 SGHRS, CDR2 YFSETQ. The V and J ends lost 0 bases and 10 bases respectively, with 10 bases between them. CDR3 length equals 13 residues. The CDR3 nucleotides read TGCGCCAGCAGCTTGGGCCTTGAGGGAAAACTGTTTTTT. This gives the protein CASSLGLEGKLFF.

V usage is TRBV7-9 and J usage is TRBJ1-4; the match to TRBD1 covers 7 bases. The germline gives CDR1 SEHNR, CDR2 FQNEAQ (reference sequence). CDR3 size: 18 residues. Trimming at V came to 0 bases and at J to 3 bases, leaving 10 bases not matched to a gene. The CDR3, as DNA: TGTGCCAGCAGCTTAGCGGATCCTCCGGGACAGCCTAATGAAAAACTGTTTTTT. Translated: CASSLADPPGQPNEKLFF.

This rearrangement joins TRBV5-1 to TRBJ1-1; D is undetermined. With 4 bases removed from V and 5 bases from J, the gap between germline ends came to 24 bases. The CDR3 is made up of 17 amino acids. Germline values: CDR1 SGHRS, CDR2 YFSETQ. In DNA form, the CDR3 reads TGCGCCAGCAGCCAGGCTTTGGTGGCGGGGAGTGGGACTGAAGCTTTCTTT. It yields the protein CASSQALVAGSGTEAFF.

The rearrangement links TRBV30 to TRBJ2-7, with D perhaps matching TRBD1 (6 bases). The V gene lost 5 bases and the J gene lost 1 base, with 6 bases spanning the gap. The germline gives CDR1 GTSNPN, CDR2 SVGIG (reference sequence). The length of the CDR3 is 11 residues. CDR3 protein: CAWGQSYEQYF. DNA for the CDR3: TGTGCCTGGGGACAGTCCTACGAGCAGTACTTC.

The DNA for the CDR3 is TGTGCCATCCGGGCAGGGGGCTCTGGGGCCAACGTCCTGACTTTC. It codes for CAIRAGGSGANVLTF. The gene calls are TRBV10-3 and TRBJ2-6, with TRBD1 matching 7 bases. The germline gives CDR1 ENHRY, CDR2 SYGVKD. The V gene end was trimmed by 8 bases and the J gene end by 0 bases; junction bases not matched to a gene: 4. This CDR3 contains 15 residues.

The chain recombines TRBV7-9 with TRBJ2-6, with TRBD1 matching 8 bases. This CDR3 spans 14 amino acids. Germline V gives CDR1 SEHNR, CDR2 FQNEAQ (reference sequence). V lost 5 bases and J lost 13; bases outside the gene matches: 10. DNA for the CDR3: TGTGCCAGCAGCCACGCGGGACAGGAAAGAGTCCTGACTTTC. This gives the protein CASSHAGQERVLTF.

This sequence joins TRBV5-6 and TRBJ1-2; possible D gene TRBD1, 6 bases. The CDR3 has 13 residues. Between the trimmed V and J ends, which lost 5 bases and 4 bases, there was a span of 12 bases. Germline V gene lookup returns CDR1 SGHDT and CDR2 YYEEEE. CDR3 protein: CASSPGQIYGYTF. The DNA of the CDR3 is TGTGCCAGCAGTCCAGGACAGATCTATGGCTACACCTTC.

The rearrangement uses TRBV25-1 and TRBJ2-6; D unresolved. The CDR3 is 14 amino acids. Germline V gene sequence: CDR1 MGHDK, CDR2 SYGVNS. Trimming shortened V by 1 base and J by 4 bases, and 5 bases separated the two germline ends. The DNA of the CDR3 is TGTGCCAGCAGTGAATGGAGCGGGGCCAACGTCCTGACTTTC. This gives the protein CASSEWSGANVLTF.

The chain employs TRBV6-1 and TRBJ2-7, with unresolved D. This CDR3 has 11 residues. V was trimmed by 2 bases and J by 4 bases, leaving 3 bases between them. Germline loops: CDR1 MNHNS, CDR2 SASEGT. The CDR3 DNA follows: TGTGCCAGCAGTGAACTTTACGAGCAGTACTTC. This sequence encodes CASSELYEQYF.

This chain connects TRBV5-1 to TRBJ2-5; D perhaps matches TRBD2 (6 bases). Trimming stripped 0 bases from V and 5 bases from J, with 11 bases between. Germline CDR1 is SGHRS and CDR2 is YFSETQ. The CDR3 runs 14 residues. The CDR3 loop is CASSLAGTSETQYF. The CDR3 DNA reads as TGCGCCAGCAGCTTGGCCGGGACTTCGGAGACCCAGTACTTC. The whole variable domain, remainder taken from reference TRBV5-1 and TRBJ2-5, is KAGVTQTPRYLIKTRGQQVTLSCSPISGHRSVSWYQQTPGQGLQFLFEYFSETQRNKGNFPGRFSGRQFSNSRSEMNVSTLELGDSALYLCASSLAGTSETQYFGPGTRLLVL.

This CDR3 reads CASSFLADNEQFF. The CDR3 DNA sequence: TGCGCCAGCAGCTTTTTGGCCGACAATGAGCAGTTCTTC. The chain employs TRBV5-1 and TRBJ2-1; D is uncertain. The CDR3 is 13 amino acids. Germline lookup yields CDR1 SGHRS and CDR2 YFSETQ. With 2 bases removed from V and 5 bases from J, the gap between germline ends came to 8 bases. The variable domain in full, with the rest retrieved from reference TRBV5-1 and TRBJ2-1, is KAGVTQTPRYLIKTRGQQVTLSCSPISGHRSVSWYQQTPGQGLQFLFEYFSETQRNKGNFPGRFSGRQFSNSRSEMNVSTLELGDSALYLCASSFLADNEQFFGPGTRLTVL.

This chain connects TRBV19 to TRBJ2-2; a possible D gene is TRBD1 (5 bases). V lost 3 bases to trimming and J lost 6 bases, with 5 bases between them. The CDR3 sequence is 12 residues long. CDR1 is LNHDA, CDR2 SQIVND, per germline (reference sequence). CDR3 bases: TGTGCCAGTAGTATCAGGGCCGGGGAGCTGTTTTTT. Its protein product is CASSIRAGELFF.

The CDR3 here is CAWSVGGYNQPQHF. CDR3 DNA sequence: TGTGCCTGGAGTGTGGGGGGGTACAATCAGCCCCAGCATTTT. This chain links TRBV30 with TRBJ1-5, with TRBD1 as a possible D gene (5 bases). Germline lookup yields CDR1 GTSNPN and CDR2 SVGIG (reference sequence). The CDR3 has 14 amino acids. V lost 0 bases and J lost 3, with 9 bases in between.

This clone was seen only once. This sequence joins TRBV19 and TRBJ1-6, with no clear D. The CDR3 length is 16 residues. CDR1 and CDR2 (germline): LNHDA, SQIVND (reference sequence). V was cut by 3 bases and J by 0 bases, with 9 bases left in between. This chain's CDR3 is CASSITVSSYNSPLHF. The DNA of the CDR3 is TGTGCCAGTAGTATTACAGTGAGCTCCTATAATTCACCCCTCCACTTT.

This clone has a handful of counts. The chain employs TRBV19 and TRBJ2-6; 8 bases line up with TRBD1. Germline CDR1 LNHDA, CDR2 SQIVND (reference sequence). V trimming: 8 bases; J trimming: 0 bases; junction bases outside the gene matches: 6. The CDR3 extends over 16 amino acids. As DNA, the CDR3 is TGTGCCAGTCGGGACAGGTTAGGCTCTGGGGCCAACGTCCTGACTTTC. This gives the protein CASRDRLGSGANVLTF.

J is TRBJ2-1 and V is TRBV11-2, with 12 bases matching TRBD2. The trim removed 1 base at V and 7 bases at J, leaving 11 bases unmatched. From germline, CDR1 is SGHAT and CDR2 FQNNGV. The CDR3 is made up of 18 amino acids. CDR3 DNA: TGTGCCAGCAGCTTAGCGCTTCTAGCGGGAGGGCCGGGTAATGAGCAGTTCTTC. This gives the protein CASSLALLAGGPGNEQFF.

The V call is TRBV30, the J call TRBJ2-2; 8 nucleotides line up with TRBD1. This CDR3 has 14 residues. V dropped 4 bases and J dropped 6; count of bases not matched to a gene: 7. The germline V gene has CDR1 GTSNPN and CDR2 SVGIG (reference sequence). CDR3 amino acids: CAWTLTGAPGELFF. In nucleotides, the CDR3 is TGTGCCTGGACCCTGACAGGGGCCCCCGGGGAGCTGTTTTTT. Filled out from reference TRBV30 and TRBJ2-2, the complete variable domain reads SQTIHQWPATLVQPVGSPLSLECTVEGTSNPNLYWYRQAAGRGLQLLFYSVGIGQISSEVPQNLSASRPQDRQFILSSKKLLLSDSGFYLCAWTLTGAPGELFFGEGSRLTVL.

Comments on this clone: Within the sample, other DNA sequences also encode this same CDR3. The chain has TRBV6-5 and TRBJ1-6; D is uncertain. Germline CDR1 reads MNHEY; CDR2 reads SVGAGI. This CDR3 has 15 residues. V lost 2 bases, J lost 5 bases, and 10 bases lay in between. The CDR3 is CASSYGDGNNSPLHF. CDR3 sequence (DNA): TGTGCCAGCAGTTACGGTGACGGGAATAATTCACCCCTCCACTTT.

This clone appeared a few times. CDR3: CASSPRGQETQYF. DNA for the CDR3: TGTGCCAGCAGTCCGCGGGGCCAAGAGACCCAGTACTTC. The J gene is TRBJ2-5, the V gene TRBV27; possibly TRBD2 for D (6 bases). CDR1 is MNHEY and CDR2 is SMNVEV in the germline V gene (reference sequence). Trimming removed 5 bases at V and 1 base at J, with 8 bases between. CDR3 length: 13 amino acids.